The rows below give T cell receptor beta chains drawn from one sample of a study of early stage breast cancer tumors. Data came from immunoSEQ multiplex PCR; TCRdb stores just in-frame clones and leaves some out. The table shows about 69,000 clones, with around 80% occurring only once. The sequenced sample was blood. The source of these receptors is a person aged 35 to 50 with breast cancer. Both conserved end residues are part of each CDR3. Each record gives: D gene, V gene, J gene, clone size, CDR3 protein, CDR3 DNA. The D gene is left open where the match is weak. Not every row has a clone size; where given, it reads once, few, many or a size class.

TRBD2,TRBV6-5,TRBJ2-1,-,CASSTGTRDYNEQFF,TGTGCCAGCAGCACCGGGACTAGGGACTACAATGAGCAGTTCTTC
-,TRBV6-5,TRBJ2-7,once,CASSYSVIVGEQYF,TGTGCCAGCAGTTACTCGGTAATCGTAGGCGAGCAGTACTTC
TRBD1,TRBV19,TRBJ1-5,-,CASSDRGGDQPQHF,TGTGCCAGTAGTGACAGGGGAGGAGATCAGCCCCAGCATTTT
-,TRBV10-1,TRBJ2-1,once,CASSENLAGYNEQFF,TGCGCCAGCAGTGAAAACTTGGCGGGGTACAATGAGCAGTTCTTC
TRBD1,TRBV7-3,TRBJ2-5,few,CASSFQPGQQETQYF,TGTGCCAGCAGCTTCCAACCGGGACAGCAAGAGACCCAGTACTTC
-,TRBV14,TRBJ1-1,-,CASSLLNTEAFF,TGTGCCAGCAGCCTCCTTAACACTGAAGCTTTCTTT
-,TRBV25-1,TRBJ1-2,once,CASSSRGRDYGYTF,TGTGCCAGCAGTTCGCGGGGGCGCGACTATGGCTACACCTTC
-,TRBV7-8,TRBJ1-3,once,CASSFYTGNTIYF,TGTGCCAGCAGCTTCTATACTGGAAACACCATATATTTT
-,TRBV27,TRBJ2-7,-,CASSFGQGSYEQYF,TGTGCCAGCAGTTTTGGTCAGGGGTCCTACGAGCAGTACTTC
TRBD1,TRBV6-4,TRBJ1-2,few,CASSDGGTVVDGYTF,TGTGCCAGCAGTGATGGGGGGACAGTGGTCGATGGCTACACCTTC
-,TRBV28,TRBJ1-3,-,CASSPAGAGVGNTIYF,TGTGCCAGCAGTCCGGCCGGGGCAGGGGTTGGAAACACCATATATTTT
-,TRBV6-1,TRBJ1-5,-,CASNLGGNQPQHF,TGTGCCAGCAACCTAGGGGGGAATCAGCCCCAGCATTTT
TRBD2,TRBV19,TRBJ2-1,-,CASNPEGMRGDEQFF,TGTGCCAGTAACCCCGAGGGCATGCGGGGGGATGAGCAGTTCTTC
-,TRBV6-1,TRBJ2-7,few,CASSLGLNEQYF,TGTGCCAGTTCACTGGGGTTGAACGAGCAGTACTTC
-,TRBV15,TRBJ1-2,-,CATSRDTQTNYGYTF,TGTGCCACCAGCAGAGATACGCAAACGAACTATGGCTACACCTTC
-,TRBV30,TRBJ2-7,-,CAGEGSDTYEQYF,TGTGCGGGAGAAGGCAGTGACACCTACGAGCAGTACTTC
TRBD1,TRBV27,TRBJ1-2,-,CASSTGTGGIYGYTF,TGTGCCAGCAGCACTGGGACAGGGGGTATCTATGGCTACACCTTC
-,TRBV28,TRBJ1-4,-,CASSLGRLRTNEKLFF,TGTGCCAGCAGTTTAGGCCGACTGAGGACTAATGAAAAACTGTTTTTT
-,TRBV11-3,TRBJ2-2,once,CASSLGRSGTNTGELFF,TGTGCCAGCAGCTTGGGACGGAGCGGAACGAACACCGGGGAGCTGTTTTTT
-,TRBV20-1,TRBJ1-5,once,CSARGSQPQHF,TGCAGTGCTAGGGGAAGTCAGCCCCAGCATTTT
-,TRBV6-5,TRBJ1-1,-,CASRSWGSEAFF,TGTGCCAGCAGATCGTGGGGCAGTGAAGCTTTCTTT
-,TRBV11-2,TRBJ1-5,-,CASSQDDSNQPQHF,TGTGCCAGCAGCCAAGACGACAGTAATCAGCCCCAGCATTTT
TRBD1,TRBV19,TRBJ2-7,-,CASSPGQGRVSYEQYF,TGTGCCAGTAGTCCCGGACAGGGGAGGGTCTCCTACGAGCAGTACTTC
-,TRBV7-9,TRBJ1-2,-,CASSPPRGTRRPGYGYTF,TGTGCCAGCAGCCCTCCACGGGGGACACGGAGGCCGGGGTATGGCTACACCTTC
-,TRBV29-1,TRBJ2-7,-,CSVEEPLYEQYF,TGCAGCGTTGAGGAACCGCTCTACGAGCAGTACTTC
-,TRBV7-3,TRBJ2-2,few,CASSPGLARGGELFF,TGTGCCAGCAGCCCCGGCCTCGCTCGGGGCGGGGAGCTGTTTTTT
TRBD1,TRBV18,TRBJ2-2,-,CASSSNDRGGSGELFF,TGTGCCAGCTCATCGAACGACAGGGGGGGATCCGGGGAGCTGTTTTTT
-,TRBV5-1,TRBJ2-3,-,CASSLALLLTDTQYF,TGCGCCAGCAGCTTGGCCCTCTTACTCACAGATACGCAGTATTTT
-,TRBV5-6,TRBJ1-4,-,CASSSGIGEKLFF,TGTGCCAGCAGCTCGGGGATTGGGGAAAAACTGTTTTTT
-,TRBV7-7,TRBJ2-1,-,CASSSLKGEQFF,TGTGCTAGCAGCTCCCTTAAGGGTGAGCAGTTCTTC
-,TRBV5-1,TRBJ1-4,few,CASSTGQLGEKLFF,TGCGCCAGCAGCACCGGGCAGTTGGGAGAAAAACTGTTTTTT
-,TRBV6-1,TRBJ1-1,-,CASSAGRGGASLTEAFF,TGTGCCAGCAGTGCCGGCAGAGGGGGGGCCTCGCTGACTGAAGCTTTCTTT
-,TRBV5-5,TRBJ1-2,few,CASSDHRVRYGYTF,TGTGCCAGCAGTGACCACAGGGTCCGCTATGGCTACACCTTC
TRBD1,TRBV5-1,TRBJ2-7,-,CASSPTSGQGYEQYF,TGCGCCAGCAGCCCCACTTCAGGACAGGGCTACGAGCAGTACTTC
-,TRBV7-9,TRBJ1-1,-,CASSSSVREAFF,TGTGCCAGCAGCTCCTCGGTGAGAGAAGCTTTCTTT
TRBD1,TRBV29-1,TRBJ2-1,-,CSGRDRRSYNEQFF,TGCAGCGGCCGGGACAGGCGATCCTACAATGAGCAGTTCTTC
-,TRBV30,TRBJ1-1,few,CAWTPPAESTEAFF,TGTGCCTGGACCCCGCCCGCAGAAAGCACTGAAGCTTTCTTT
-,TRBV30,TRBJ1-3,-,CAWSRPGSSGNTIYF,TGTGCCTGGAGTAGACCAGGCTCCTCTGGAAACACCATATATTTT
-,TRBV11-2,TRBJ2-1,-,CASSLQTYEQFF,TGTGCCAGCAGCCTCCAGACCTATGAGCAGTTCTTC
-,TRBV6-1,TRBJ1-2,-,CAISTGGYGYTF,TGTGCCATCTCGACAGGAGGGTATGGCTACACCTTC
-,TRBV7-9,TRBJ2-3,-,CASSFQYGADTQYF,TGTGCCAGCAGCTTCCAATATGGGGCAGATACGCAGTATTTT
-,TRBV9,TRBJ2-3,-,CASSVSGSTDTQYF,TGTGCCAGCAGCGTAAGCGGGTCCACAGATACGCAGTATTTT
TRBD2,TRBV28,TRBJ2-3,-,CASGLAGGPLVSFADTQYF,TGTGCCAGCGGACTAGCGGGAGGGCCTTTGGTTTCTTTCGCAGATACGCAGTATTTT
-,TRBV27,TRBJ2-6,-,CASSLYGANVLTF,TGTGCCAGCAGTTTATACGGGGCCAACGTCCTGACTTTC
-,TRBV27,TRBJ1-5,-,CASKLGTHQPQHF,TGTGCCAGCAAGTTGGGGACTCATCAGCCCCAGCATTTT
-,TRBV28,TRBJ1-1,-,CASSGLNTEAFF,TGTGCCAGCAGTGGACTGAACACTGAAGCTTTCTTT
-,TRBV28,TRBJ2-6,-,CASRRGRTFSPGANVLTF,TGTGCCAGCAGACGCGGACGGACTTTTTCCCCCGGGGCCAACGTCCTGACTTTC